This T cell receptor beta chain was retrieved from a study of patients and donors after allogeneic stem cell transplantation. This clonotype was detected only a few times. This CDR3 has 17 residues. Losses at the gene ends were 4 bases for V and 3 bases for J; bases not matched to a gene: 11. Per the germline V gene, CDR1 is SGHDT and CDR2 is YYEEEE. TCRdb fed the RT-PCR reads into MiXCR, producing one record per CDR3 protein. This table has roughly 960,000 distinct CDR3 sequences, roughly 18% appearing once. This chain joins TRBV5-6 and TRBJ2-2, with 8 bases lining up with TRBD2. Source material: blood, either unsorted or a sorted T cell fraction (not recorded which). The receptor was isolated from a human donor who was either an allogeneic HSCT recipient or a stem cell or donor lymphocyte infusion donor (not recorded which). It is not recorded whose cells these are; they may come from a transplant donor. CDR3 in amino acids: CASSMAGGRRDTGELFF. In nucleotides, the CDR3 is TGTGCCAGCAGCATGGCGGGGGGCAGGAGGGACACCGGGGAGCTGTTTTTT.